This T cell receptor (beta chain) was identified in a study of T cell changes during pregnancy in multiple sclerosis. Libraries were prepared by immunoSEQ multiplex PCR; TCRdb keeps only in-frame clonotypes and omits some of them. The table records tens of thousands of clones, 90% to 95% of them present only once. There are 15 residues in the CDR3. V lost 2 bases to trimming and J lost 8 bases; unmatched junction nucleotides: 7. In germline, CDR1 is GTSNPN, CDR2 SVGIG (reference sequence). The chain uses TRBV30 and TRBJ1-6; 9 nucleotides agree with TRBD1. This sample comprised peripheral blood, obtained after pregnancy. This clonotype originated in a female donor with multiple sclerosis, enrolled in a pregnancy study. CDR3 sequence: CAWSTTGGSDSPLHF. The CDR3 nucleotides read TGTGCCTGGAGTACCACAGGGGGCTCGGATTCACCCCTCCACTTT.